This section outlines one T cell receptor beta chain sequence together with its context. Its antigen is not known. The sample comes from a study of metastatic and nonmetastatic thyroid tumors. At the level of the study: The comparison covered peripheral blood and tumor or nodule tissue in malignant and benign thyroid patients. The study's findings and limits: Malignant thyroid tumors reportedly exceeded benign nodules significantly in TCR beta diversity, with the difference appearing in blood and tumor.

TCRdb reanalyzed the PCR reads with MiXCR. The sample lists 30,000 to 40,000 clones, about 18% occurring once. Trimming removed 5 bases from V and 2 bases from J, with 10 bases in between. This CDR3 has 13 residues. Germline assignment: CDR1 SGHNT and CDR2 YENEEA. Before thyroid surgery, none of the patients had received any treatment. The TCR originated in a male donor with papillary thyroid cancer or a benign thyroid nodule (not recorded which). Some clones in this sample may be carry-over from other donors' samples. The V and J genes are TRBV11-3 and TRBJ2-7, with D possibly being TRBD1 (5 bases). Specimen: blood. The CDR3 DNA follows: TGTGCCAGCAGCCAGACAGTAACCTACGAGCAGTACTTC. Protein sequence: CASSQTVTYEQYF.